The clone carrying this TCR beta chain was observed many times. This entry comes from a study of blood T cells in healthy people across ages. Primers used in a second PCR of roughly 6 to 11 cycles were a sample-barcoded 5' primer and a J-beta primer mix. One entry per CDR3 protein results from TCRdb running MiXCR on the 5' RACE reads. The sample holds about 570,000 distinct CDR3 sequences, about 28% seen once. Each donor's blood draw was approximately 10 milliliters of peripheral blood. V was trimmed by 0 bases and J by 3 bases, leaving 7 bases between them. This CDR3 has 14 amino acids. CDR1 and CDR2 from the germline V gene are MNHEY and SVGEGT. The same data also contributed to another study, on T cells of mothers and their children. That publication notes: All donors were healthy and Caucasian; they were a few mothers and their six children. The overlap seen between related mothers and children slightly exceeded that of unrelated pairs, though not significantly.

The sequenced sample consisted of blood. The origin of this receptor is a boy between 2 and 10 years old in good health. The rearrangement uses TRBV6-2 or TRBV6-3 and TRBJ2-3; D is ambiguous. In DNA form, the CDR3 reads TGTGCCAGCAGTTACTCTGGAGAGACAGATACGCAGTATTTT. This translates into CASSYSGETDTQYF.